Shown below are 18 T cell receptor beta chains from a single sample sequenced in a study of a mutant IDH1 vaccine in newly diagnosed glioma. Produced via immunoSEQ multiplex PCR; TCRdb's table is partial and in-frame only. The sample has approximately 110,000 clones; about 90% are singletons. As to time point: week 11, during vaccination. A single vaccine dose contained 300 ug of mutant IDH1 20-mer peptide, and topical imiquimod was used with it. These TCRs are of unknown antigen specificity. This sample comprised PBMCs, obtained from a glioma patient whose treatment included an IDH1 peptide vaccine. Every receptor here comes from a woman between 45 and 60 years old with glioma.

In this sample, this clone turned up a few times. Here the CDR3 DNA reads TGCGCCAGCACCCCTCACGGGGGGCTGGGCTACACCTTC. Its translation: CASTPHGGLGYTF. The chain employs TRBV5-1 and TRBJ1-2, with TRBD1 as a possible D gene (6 bases). This CDR3 has 13 amino acids. V was cut by 6 bases and J by 8 bases, with 17 bases left in between. Germline loops: CDR1 SGHRS, CDR2 YFSETQ.

V and J are TRBV7-3 and TRBJ2-7; 8 nucleotides line up with TRBD2. The ends lost 4 bases at V and 6 bases at J; junction bases unmatched: 11. The CDR3 is 15 amino acids. Germline lookup yields CDR1 SGHTA and CDR2 FQGTGA. CDR3 coding DNA: TGTGCCAGCAGCTCACGCGGGGGGCGAGGAAGCGAGCAGTACTTC. It specifies CASSSRGGRGSEQYF. The full variable domain, its missing parts supplied by reference TRBV7-3 and TRBJ2-7, is GAGVSQTPSNKVTEKGKYVELRCDPISGHTALYWYRQSLGQGPEFLIYFQGTGAADDSGLPNDRFFAVRPEGSVSTLKIQRTERGDSAVYLCASSSRGGRGSEQYFGPGTRLTVT.

The genes are TRBV4-2 and TRBJ1-6; 9 bases are a match to TRBD1. J lost 7 bases, V lost 2 bases, and 3 bases had no gene match. CDR3 length equals 15 residues. Looked up from germline, CDR1 is LGHNA and CDR2 is YNFKEQ. DNA of the CDR3: TGTGCCAGCAGCCAACAGACAGGGGGAAATTCACCCCTCCACTTT. Translation gives CASSQQTGGNSPLHF.

The chain combines TRBV7-2 with TRBJ2-7; 10 nucleotides agree with TRBD2. The trim removed 1 base at V and 9 bases at J, leaving 12 bases unmatched. The CDR3 runs to 16 residues. The V gene's germline CDR1 is SGHTA and CDR2 FQGNSA. The CDR3 sequence is CASSLVPAGGGRGQYF. CDR3 nucleotide sequence: TGTGCCAGCAGCTTAGTGCCAGCGGGAGGGGGTAGGGGGCAGTACTTC.

In this sample, this clone turned up once. The J gene is TRBJ2-1, the V gene TRBV10-1, with D perhaps being TRBD1 or TRBD2 (5 bases each). V was pared by 5 bases and J by 12 bases, with 14 bases between. Germline loops: CDR1 WNHNN, CDR2 SYGVQD (reference sequence). CDR3 size: 12 residues. The CDR3, as DNA: TGCGCCAGCAGTCAGGACACTGCGGGGCAGTTCTTC. The encoded protein is CASSQDTAGQFF.

The sample holds one count of this clone. The V call is TRBV6-4, the J call TRBJ2-2; no firm D call. V lost 5 bases and J lost 1, with 8 bases in between. Germline V CDR1 and CDR2: MRHNA, SNTAGT. This CDR3 contains 14 residues. The DNA for the CDR3 is TGTGCCAGCAGTCCCGATCTGAACACCGGGGAGCTGTTTTTT. Its translation: CASSPDLNTGELFF.

The J gene is TRBJ2-3, the V gene TRBV28; D perhaps matches TRBD2 (6 bases). Germline CDR1 MDHEN, CDR2 SYDVKM. The CDR3 totals 17 residues. Trimming cost V 2 bases and J 2 bases, with 17 bases left between them. Here the CDR3 reads CASSLIFGEALTDTQYF. CDR3 DNA: TGTGCCAGCAGTTTAATCTTCGGGGAGGCACTCACAGATACGCAGTATTTT. Filled out from reference TRBV28 and TRBJ2-3, the complete variable domain reads DVKVTQSSRYLVKRTGEKVFLECVQDMDHENMFWYRQDPGLGLRLIYFSYDVKMKEKGDIPEGYSVSREKKERFSLILESASTNQTSMYLCASSLIFGEALTDTQYFGPGTRLTVL.

This sequence joins TRBV7-9 and TRBJ2-7, with 10 bases identical to TRBD1. The germline CDR1 and CDR2 sequences are SEHNR and FQNEAQ (reference sequence). The J segment lost 6 bases and the V segment lost 6 bases, leaving 5 bases of the junction unmatched. The CDR3 totals 13 residues. CDR3 in amino acids: CASRYGTGAEQYF. CDR3 nucleotides: TGTGCCAGCAGGTACGGGACAGGGGCCGAGCAGTACTTC. The whole variable domain, filled in from reference TRBV7-9 and TRBJ2-7, reads DTGVSQNPRHKITKRGQNVTFRCDPISEHNRLYWYRQTLGQGPEFLTYFQNEAQLEKSRLLSDRFSAERPKGSFSTLEIQRTEQGDSAMYLCASRYGTGAEQYFGPGTRLTVT.

The J gene is TRBJ2-1, the V gene TRBV2, with TRBD2 identical over 9 bases. J gave up 6 bases and V 7 bases, and 7 bases lay outside the gene matches. The CDR3 is 14 amino acids. In germline, CDR1 is SNHLY, CDR2 FYNNEI. The chain's CDR3 is CASKSGTSSNEQFF. The CDR3 DNA is TGTGCCAGCAAGTCTGGGACTAGCAGCAATGAGCAGTTCTTC.

The chain couples TRBV20-1 to TRBJ2-3, with unresolved D. The V end was cut by 5 bases, the J end by 3 bases, with 6 bases between. Germline V gene sequence: CDR1 DFQATT, CDR2 SNEGSKA (reference sequence). The CDR3 has 11 amino acids. CDR3 bases: TGCAGTGCTCCGGAAACAGATACGCAGTATTTT. Amino acids: CSAPETDTQYF.

This sequence joins TRBV27 and TRBJ2-1, with D perhaps matching TRBD1 (6 bases). This CDR3 is built from 17 residues. Looked up from germline, CDR1 is MNHEY and CDR2 is SMNVEV (reference sequence). V was shortened by 2 bases and J by 6 bases, with 20 bases between the two germline ends. The CDR3 reads CASSLRISPKGVNEQFF. In DNA form, the CDR3 reads TGTGCCAGCAGTTTACGTATATCCCCCAAGGGGGTCAATGAGCAGTTCTTC.

This chain links TRBV11-2 with TRBJ1-3; no firm D call. V lost 4 bases and J 4 bases, leaving 8 bases between the germline ends. Germline V gives CDR1 SGHAT, CDR2 FQNNGV. The CDR3 is 13 amino acids. CDR3: CASSSSPGNTIYF. The CDR3 nucleotides read TGTGCCAGCAGCTCCTCCCCAGGAAACACCATATATTTT.

The rearrangement joins TRBV15 to TRBJ1-3; D gene ambiguous. Germline-derived CDR1 and CDR2 are LNHNV and YYDKDF (reference sequence). V was trimmed by 3 bases and J by 0 bases, leaving 9 bases between them. There are 15 residues in the CDR3. The CDR3 DNA reads TGTGCCACCAGCAGGTCCGGGAGCTCTGGAAACACCATATATTTT. Translation gives CATSRSGSSGNTIYF.

The genes are TRBV11-2 and TRBJ2-3; D may correspond to TRBD1 or TRBD2 (5 bases each). The CDR3 length is 16 residues. Between the trimmed V and J ends, which lost 5 bases and 1 base, there was a span of 16 bases. Germline lookup yields CDR1 SGHAT and CDR2 FQNNGV. The CDR3 DNA sequence: TGTGCCAGCAGCCTCCGGGACCTTGGGGGCACAGATACGCAGTATTTT. Amino acid sequence: CASSLRDLGGTDTQYF.

This clone appeared once. The V and J genes are TRBV11-2 and TRBJ2-4, with 9 bases matching TRBD2. J gave up 10 bases and V 3 bases, and 16 bases lay outside the gene matches. The CDR3 totals 17 residues. CDR1 and CDR2 from the germline V gene are SGHAT and FQNNGV. The CDR3 sequence is CASSLASNRPSGIIQYF. The CDR3, as DNA: TGTGCCAGCAGCTTGGCCTCTAATAGGCCTAGCGGGATAATTCAGTACTTC. Full variable domain (remainder filled in from reference TRBV11-2 and TRBJ2-4): EAGVAQSPRYKIIEKRQSVAFWCNPISGHATLYWYQQILGQGPKLLIQFQNNGVVDDSQLPKDRFSAERLKGVDSTLKIQPAKLEDSAVYLCASSLASNRPSGIIQYFGAGTRLSVL.

The J gene is TRBJ1-2, the V gene TRBV7-9; 8 nucleotides line up with TRBD1. The J segment lost 5 bases and the V segment lost 4 bases, leaving 9 bases of the junction unmatched. Germline V CDR1 and CDR2: SEHNR, FQNEAQ (reference sequence). There are 15 residues in the CDR3. This CDR3 reads CASSSDRGSGYGYTF. The DNA for the CDR3 is TGTGCCAGCAGCTCAGACAGGGGATCAGGGTATGGCTACACCTTC.

This clone was seen only a few times. V usage is TRBV4-1 and J usage is TRBJ1-5; D perhaps matches TRBD1 (5 bases). V was shortened by 3 bases and J by 7 bases, with 19 bases between the two germline ends. The CDR3 covers 16 residues. Germline-derived CDR1 and CDR2 are MGHRA and YSYEKL. The CDR3 DNA sequence: TGCGCCAGCAGCCACACAGTGGGGGGGATGAGGCAGCCCCAGCATTTT. Its translation: CASSHTVGGMRQPQHF.

This clone was observed a single time. The chain couples TRBV4-1 to TRBJ2-2; TRBD2 agrees at 7 bases. The trim removed 2 bases at V and 3 bases at J, leaving 3 bases unmatched. The V gene's germline CDR1 is MGHRA and CDR2 YSYEKL. This CDR3 comprises 15 residues. CDR3 in DNA: TGCGCCAGCAGCCAACTAGCGGATTACACCGGGGAGCTGTTTTTT. Protein sequence: CASSQLADYTGELFF.